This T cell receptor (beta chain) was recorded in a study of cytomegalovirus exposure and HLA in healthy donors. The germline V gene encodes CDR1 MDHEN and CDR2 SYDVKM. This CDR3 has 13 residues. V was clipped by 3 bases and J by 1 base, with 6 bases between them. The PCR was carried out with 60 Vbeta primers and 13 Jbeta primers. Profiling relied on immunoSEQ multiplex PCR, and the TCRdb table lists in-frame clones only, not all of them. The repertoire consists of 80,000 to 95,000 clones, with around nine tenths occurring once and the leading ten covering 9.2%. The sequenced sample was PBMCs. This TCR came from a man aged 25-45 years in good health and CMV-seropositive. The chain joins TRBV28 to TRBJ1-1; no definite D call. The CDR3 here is CASSFRSNTEAFF. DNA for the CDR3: TGTGCCAGCAGTTTCAGGTCGAACACTGAAGCTTTCTTT.